The source of this T cell receptor beta chain is a study of T cell clonotyping in hematopoietic cell transplantation (dated by TCRdb to about 2021). Background on the whole study: The study collected approximately 130 blood samples from under 45 consecutive transplant recipients and their related donors. Patient recruitment ran from late 2015 to early 2017, and follow-up continued until late 2020 or death.

In regard to this clone: Its antigen is still unknown. Qualities for individual bases were not recorded, and no much larger clone is one base off.

With the immunoSEQ assay, which is a bias-controlled multiplex PCR relying on V- and J-specific primers, TCR beta CDR3 regions were amplified from genomic DNA. A second PCR step added a proprietary barcode and Illumina adapter sequences to the CDR3 amplicons. An Illumina MiSeq instrument was used for sequencing of the CDR3 libraries. In the authors' own workflow: Export and quality control were performed with immunoSEQ Analyzer 3.0, and downstream analyses were performed with R Bioconductor and Immunarch. Repertoire metrics were calculated using only productive rearrangements within the normalized downsampled data set. Pathologically expanded clonotypes were defined as those larger than 5 templates in the normalized cohort. The Inverse Simpson Index served as the measure of repertoire diversity. The non-normalized data set was used for CMV-specificity analyses so that all clonotypes could be captured. As stored in TCRdb, this immuneACCESS dataset retains in-frame rearrangements with V and J assigned. A fraction of the clones does not appear; measured against another copy, unresolved V genes explain less than half of the discrepancy, and the remainder lacks a known reason. The V and J calls and clone size were taken over from that table, and D and trimming were inferred from the DNA. Across this sample there are some 40,000 clones, with 94% seen only once. The top ten constitute roughly 0.85% of the sample.

V is cut back by 4 bases and J by 0 bases, with 3 bases in the junction unmatched. CDR1 and CDR2 were assigned from the germline V gene as MGHRA and YSYEKL. The CDR3 has 16 amino acids, counting the end cysteine and phenylalanine. Only the CDR3 DNA is retained, 48 bases long and in frame from the first base. Points the paper makes about the study in general: Broader posttransplant TCR repertoire diversity was predicted by donor and pretransplant recipient Inverse Simpson Index values. Overlap with donor repertoires was found for only a small fraction of recipient repertoires, with over 97% found to appear de novo at the given depth. Sample size was limited, and cells were not sorted, so CD4 and CD8 repertoire contributions could not be separated. Recipient TCR diversity fell after transplant, with pathologically expanded clonotypes rising progressively from day 30 to day 180.

For TCR beta sequencing, blood samples came from the related transplant donors. Nuclei Lysis Solution was used to extract genomic DNA from fresh or cryopreserved unfractionated peripheral blood mononuclear cells. Material: peripheral blood mononuclear cells. The source is a woman aged 50 to 60 in good health. Some clones in this sample may be carry-over from other donors' samples. The rearranged segments are TRBV4-1 and TRBJ2-2; 9 of the junction bases match TRBD2. The CDR3 sequence is CASSRSGGANTGELFF. The nucleotide sequence reads TGCGCCAGCAGCCGTAGCGGGGGCGCGAACACCGGGGAGCTGTTTTTT.